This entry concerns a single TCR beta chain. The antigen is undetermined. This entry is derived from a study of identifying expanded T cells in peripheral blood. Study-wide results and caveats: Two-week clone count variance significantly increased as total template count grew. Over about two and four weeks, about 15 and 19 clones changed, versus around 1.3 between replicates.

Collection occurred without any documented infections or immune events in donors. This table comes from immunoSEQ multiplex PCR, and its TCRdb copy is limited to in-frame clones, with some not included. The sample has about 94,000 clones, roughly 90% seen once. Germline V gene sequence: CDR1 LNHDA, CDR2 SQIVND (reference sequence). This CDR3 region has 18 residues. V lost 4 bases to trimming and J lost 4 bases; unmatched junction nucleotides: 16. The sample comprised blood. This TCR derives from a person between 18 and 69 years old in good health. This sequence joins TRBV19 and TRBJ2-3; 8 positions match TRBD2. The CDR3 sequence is CASSRKPPAGVDADTQYF. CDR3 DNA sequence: TGTGCCAGTAGTAGAAAACCCCCAGCGGGAGTGGACGCAGATACGCAGTATTTT.